This T cell receptor beta chain was identified in a study of cytomegalovirus exposure and HLA in healthy donors (dated 2017 in TCRdb). Describing the broader study: According to an earlier analysis of 587 of the donors, some 180 million T cells yielded 90 million to 130 million unique TCR beta sequences and approximately 280 Gb of sequence data. To decide whether each TCR beta V gene segment behaved as functional or pseudogenic, an earlier analysis of some 570 of the donors relied on high-throughput TCR beta sequencing. Using immunosequencing, the study profiled T cell repertoires from fewer than 850 subjects and related those repertoires to cytomegalovirus serostatus. A later analysis re-examined previously published TCR beta repertoires from around 670 donors and added high-resolution HLA genotyping to investigate patterns of TCR occurrence. In the later analysis, no new phenotypic data were used to find candidate immune exposures; instead, reliance was placed on TCR beta sequences and their occurrence across donors. On average, around 240,000 unique TCR beta nucleotide sequences were sequenced per donor among a few hundred genotyped donors of the cohort, with roughly 18% of those sequences being non-productive. All discovery cohort repertoires had been generated on a single sequencing platform. Of the approximately 400 genotyped donors, roughly 85% fell in the genetic ancestry cluster associated with self-reported Caucasian donors. The study aimed to test whether cataloging public T cell receptors could reveal signatures of past pathogen exposure. An early release covering more than 500 HLA-typed donors comprised 250 to 350 gigabases of sequencing data and some 79 million unique TCR sequences. In addition to the first cohort of 650 to 800 subjects, a separate validation cohort of approximately 120 different subjects was used. Both class I and class II loci were covered by HLA typing, at four-digit resolution. Donor age, sex, ethnicity and CMV serostatus were compiled together with the repertoire data. Because of strong linkage in the cohort, four to six DR-DQ haplotypes were treated as single units for association and clustering. A later genetic analysis took genome-wide SNP genotypes for about 65% of the roughly 670 donors and used that subset as a discovery cohort. The number of donors typed differed by locus, with 629-630 for A, B, C, DRB1 and DQB1, roughly 550 for DQA1, some 570 for DPA1, and some 450 for DPB1. To predict cytomegalovirus infection status, the study combined high-throughput TCR immunosequencing, statistical association of individual TCRs with disease status, and machine learning. Overall study results and their limits: Specific HLA alleles were associated with roughly 17,000 TCR beta sequences at a false discovery rate of 0.05 in a later analysis. While some public TCRs were present in many individuals, most TCR sequences turned up only very rarely across donors. In a later genetic analysis, a missense DCLRE1C variant was associated with V-gene and J-gene trimming of TCR beta chains, and the association was replicated in an independent cohort. Sequencing depth was assumed to be roughly uniform across donors in the presence/absence analyses, though that assumption may not hold. In vitro tests confirmed that three of the cytomegalovirus-associated TCR beta chains recognize cytomegalovirus antigens. Because HLA typing was unavailable for some donors at each locus, only the typed subset was used in association tests. The 87-base-pair reads could not distinguish some IMGT-functional V segments, including TRBV6-2 and TRBV6-3, so those segments were excluded. Correlated functional status among segregating V segments might reflect linkage disequilibrium, but an unknown experimental factor could not be ruled out. In a later analysis, TCR association rates were found to vary across HLA loci, with the most associated TCRs seen for DRB1 alleles and the fewest for HLA-C alleles. The earlier analysis of around 600 of the donors excluded around 17 rarely observed V segments, including chromosome 9 orphons, because counts were too low. It was suggested by the authors that the approach could potentially be generalized to other disease states and immunological phenotypes. In a later analysis, several top co-occurrence clusters were reported to appear linked to parvovirus B19, influenza, CMV and Epstein-Barr virus. This cohort had only TCR beta chains sequenced, and the lack of alpha or paired-chain data limited which features could be detected. According to a later analysis, most CMV-associated TCR beta chains appeared to be HLA-restricted, and the HLA associations seemed to be driven largely by CMV exposure. When HLA alleles, especially DR and DQ, strongly co-occurred, attributing TCR associations to individual alleles was difficult. CMV serostatus was the only immune exposure information available for the cohort. Cytomegalovirus status was reported to be diagnosed by the classifier with high specificity and sensitivity in both the original and validation cohorts. In an earlier analysis of some 550 of the donors, most TCR beta V segments were observed in productive rearrangements about 87% or about 30% of the time, broadly matching IMGT annotations. A total of 164 TCR beta chains were listed by the study as associated with cytomegalovirus. A later analysis found that HLA-associated TCR beta chains were more clonally expanded and had lower generation probabilities than equally common non-associated chains. A cluster of highly shared sequence variants was judged likely to be a technical artifact of the sequencing pipeline. A later genetic analysis reported fewer N-insertions in productive TCRs among donors in an Asian-associated ancestry cluster than the roughly 700-donor mean. A further reported finding was that TCR beta sequences accurately predicted the HLA-A and HLA-B alleles for most subjects in the first cohort.

The junction carries 13 bases between V and J, which are trimmed by 4 bases and 9 bases respectively. From cysteine to phenylalanine, the CDR3 is 13 amino acids long. Just CDR3 DNA is preserved here, 39 bases in frame from base 1. From the germline V gene (reference sequence), CDR1 is MNHEY and CDR2 is SMNVEV. Notes on this clone: Its cognate antigen has yet to be identified. Base qualities are not at hand, and no much larger clone is one base apart.

Libraries were constructed by the immunoSEQ multiplex PCR assay. The multiplex PCR relied on a mix of 60 forward primers for TCR Vbeta segments and 13 reverse primers for TCR Jbeta segments. A multiplex PCR assay on genomic DNA amplified the CDR3 region of rearranged TCR beta genes. The amplified TCR beta libraries were sequenced on the Illumina HiSeq System as 87-base-pair reads. Processing in the source paper ran as follows. A later analysis tallied roughly 80 million unique TCR beta chains across the roughly 610 repertoires, and about 12 million of those chains were shared by two or more donors. A nearest-neighbor algorithm error-corrected the raw reads and collapsed the reads into unique sequences, merging closely related sequences to remove PCR and sequencing errors. Alignment of CDR3 sequences to IMGT reference sequences was used to assign V, D and J gene segments. For a sequence to be retained, at least a six-nucleotide match to both a V gene segment and a J gene segment was required. Rearrangements were called productive when the CDR3 lacked stop codons and stayed in frame with V and J; all others were non-productive. CDR3 was defined by IMGT convention, running from the second conserved V-encoded cysteine to the conserved J-encoded phenylalanine. In an earlier analysis of roughly 610 of the donors, sequences lacking an unambiguous match to a single V gene segment were excluded. An earlier analysis of 587 of the donors called V segments functional above 56.7% productive rearrangements and segregating when the between-donor standard deviation exceeded 5%. A statistical classification framework was built to diagnose cytomegalovirus status from the catalog of TCR beta chain sequences. In a later analysis, V and J genes were assigned by comparing TCR nucleotide sequences against IMGT/GENE-DB human TR gene sequences. The TCRdist pipeline was used in a later analysis to assign CDR3 sequences and most-parsimonious VDJ recombination scenarios. In a later analysis, every TCR beta chain was defined by the combination of its CDR3 amino acid sequence and its V-gene family, and reads without a unique V-gene family were dropped. To address suspected cross-contamination and a sequencing artifact, a later analysis removed roughly 580 highly shared, low-generation-probability nucleotide sequences. A later analysis calculated a clonal expansion index for each public chain from normalized within-repertoire ranks of inferred template counts. In a later analysis, generation probabilities were computed using a VDJ recombination model fitted to out-of-frame rearrangements, and the results were checked against IGoR. In a later analysis, hypergeometric tests were used to score TCR-TCR, TCR-HLA and TCR-CMV co-occurrence, with a repertoire-size bias correction applied to TCR pairs. A later analysis estimated false discovery rates by permuting HLA or CMV assignments 20 times. A later analysis grouped co-occurring TCRs with DBSCAN, adding TCRdist sequence similarity when clustering within HLA-allele-positive subsets. For co-occurrence clustering, repertoires with fewer than 30,000 or more than 120,000 public chains were excluded, along with about five repertoires with anomalous nucleotide sharing. Held by TCRdb, this immuneACCESS table contains in-frame sequences only and omits some clones. Under half of the omission traces to an unresolved V gene where checked; the cause of the rest is unknown. V and J calls and clone size come straight from that table; D and trimming were deduced from the DNA. The sample includes under 200,000 clones, with around 83% observed a single time. The top ten clones comprise around 9.1% of the sample.

The cohort comprised several hundred healthy bone marrow donors. Cohort members were all nominally healthy when sampled, although unrecorded immune exposures were likely present. The donor tested CMV seropositive, placing the donor among the 289 seropositive members of the cohort. Each donor provided a peripheral blood sample, and peripheral blood mononuclear cells were used for TCR beta sequencing. The Qiagen DNeasy Blood Extraction Kit was used to extract genomic DNA from the blood cell samples. Sequenced material: PBMCs. This chain is built from TRBV27 and TRBJ2-1, with a weak D call of TRBD2 (6 bases match). The clonotype was recovered from a male donor in good health and CMV-seropositive. The CDR3 protein is CASSSSSEGEQFF. The DNA sequence is TGTGCCAGCAGTTCCTCTAGCGAGGGTGAGCAGTTCTTC.